This TCR beta chain was captured by sequencing in a study of blood T cell repertoires in COVID-19 (dated by TCRdb to 2020 to 2021). About the study as a whole: Samples from collaborators originated in the United States, Italy and Spain and spanned both the acute and convalescent phases of COVID-19. Where available, HLA class I and class II types were obtained from metadata supplied by the sample provider rather than from assay-based typing. The prospective study material was composed of cDNA or gDNA derived from T cells, B-cell-depleted T cells, or PBMCs. Sample metadata almost always included a de-identified subject ID, COVID-19 status, age in years and sex. Deeply sampled blood TCRbeta repertoires from subjects exposed to, actively infected with, or recovered from COVID-19 were included in the dataset. The repertoires were released in a freely available public database meant as a resource for research on the immune response to SARS-CoV-2. The samples were drawn from the first 160 participants of the ongoing ImmuneRACE study and from more than 1,000 subjects provided by 6 global collaborators.

Whole blood was collected in K2EDTA tubes by collaborating institutions according to the institutions' own protocols. Collaborator samples were shipped for TCRbeta analysis as frozen whole blood, isolated PBMCs, or DNA extracted from either sample type. What the work shows at the level of the full study, not this receptor alone: The amount of clinical and demographic metadata varied by source and participant and was provided uncurated.

CDR1 SGHVS and CDR2 FQNEAQ were looked up in the germline V gene. CDR3 length: 14 amino acids, cysteine to phenylalanine. Kept here is only the CDR3 DNA, which spans 42 bases and is read in frame from base 1. A distance of 13 bases separates the germline ends of V and J, which lose 5 bases and 5 bases respectively. This clone was seen just once. There is no known antigen for this receptor. Per-base qualities were not stored, and no clone one base away is much larger. The immunoSEQ Assay, a bias-controlled multiplex PCR, was used to amplify TCRbeta CDR3 regions from genomic DNA. Processing in the source paper ran as follows. Within the assay, amplification of reference gene primers was used to estimate how many nucleated cells each sample contained. To quantify the absolute abundance of each unique TCRbeta CDR3 rearrangement, sequence reads were collapsed and filtered. For each sample, productive Simpson clonality was calculated as the square root of Simpson's diversity index across productive rearrangements. TCRdb stores this immuneACCESS table with in-frame sequences only. Part of the clones is absent; in the studies checked, under half of the shortfall reflects unresolved V genes, and no reason is known for the rest. V and J calls and clone size are given by that table; D and trimming were obtained from the DNA. For this sample there are more than 70,000 clones; 60% to 85% appear just once. About a tenth of the sample belongs to the ten largest clones.

Sequencing was done on a sample of peripheral blood. The chain couples TRBV7-8 to TRBJ2-1; no D gene can be assigned with confidence. The sequence came from a human donor in a cohort sampled during active COVID-19. The CDR3 has the sequence CASSQARVNNEQFF. The bases read TGTGCCAGCAGCCAGGCCCGGGTAAACAATGAGCAGTTCTTC. The full variable domain, completed from the reference TRBV7-8 and TRBJ2-1 proteins outside the CDR3, reads GAGVSQSPRYKVAKRGQDVALRCDPISGHVSLFWYQQALGQGPEFLTYFQNEAQLDKSGLPSDRFFAERPEGSVSTLKIQRTQQEDSAVYLCASSQARVNNEQFFGPGTRLTVL.